This TCR beta chain appears in the sequencing data of a study of cytomegalovirus exposure and HLA in healthy donors. PCR was performed using 60 Vbeta and 13 Jbeta primers. Original processing methods: Approximately 11 million shared chains were among the roughly 80 million unique TCR beta chains that a later analysis counted. The repertoire was sequenced with immunoSEQ multiplex PCR; TCRdb's copy has only in-frame clones and lacks some. V and J calls and clone size are as listed in that table; D and trimming were resolved from the DNA. This sample has some 180,000 clones, with approximately 80% found just once. This CDR3 is 12 amino acids long. Germline values: CDR1 SGHNT, CDR2 YENEEA. Points from the study as a whole: A later analysis reported that several of the most significant clusters appeared to be linked to common viral pathogens, among them Epstein-Barr virus. Reports indicated that the classifier achieved high specificity and sensitivity in diagnosing cytomegalovirus status.

In regard to this clone: The antigen remains unidentified.

This TCR was sampled from a man aged 18 to 30 in good health and CMV-seronegative. Source material: PBMCs. This chain uses TRBV11-3 with TRBJ1-6, with TRBD1 as a possible D gene (5 bases). CDR3 nucleotides: TGTGGCGGGGGTAGAAATGATTCACCCCTCCACTTT. Residues: CGGGRNDSPLHF.